The 13 T cell receptor beta chains in this list originate from one sample, sequenced in a study of identical twins. MiXCR, applied by TCRdb to the 5' RACE reads, yields one record per CDR3 protein. Among about 280,000 distinct CDR3 sequences listed, about 8% were seen once. The data were also submitted as part of a second study, on yellow fever vaccine responses in identical twins.

Sequenced sample: memory (CD45RO+) T cells sorted from blood. Receptors were obtained from a woman aged 18-29 years in good health.

The sample holds a few counts of this clonotype. The J gene is TRBJ2-1, the V gene TRBV18, with TRBD1 identical over 10 bases. Germline V CDR1 and CDR2: KGHSH, LQKENI. The CDR3 has 19 amino acids. After removal of 3 bases from V and 8 bases from J, the junction contained 19 bases not matched to a gene. This chain's CDR3 is CASSPRTGGSGIGGYEQFF. In DNA, the CDR3 is TGTGCCAGCTCACCGCGGACAGGGGGATCCGGAATAGGGGGGTATGAGCAGTTCTTC.

The chain joins TRBV20-1 to TRBJ2-2; TRBD2 matches at 12 bases. Germline loops: CDR1 DFQATT, CDR2 SNEGSKA (reference sequence). This CDR3 region has 15 residues. Trimming removed 3 bases from V and 4 bases from J; junction bases left unmatched: 3. DNA for the CDR3: TGCAGTGCTAGCCCTAGCGGGGGGGCCACCGGGGAGCTGTTTTTT. It yields the protein CSASPSGGATGELFF.

The chain carries TRBV11-2 and TRBJ1-6; a weak D match, TRBD1 (6 bases). Germline V gene lookup returns CDR1 SGHAT and CDR2 FQNNGV. V gave up 5 bases and J gave up 6 bases, with 11 bases separating them. CDR3 length: 14 residues. The CDR3 coding sequence is TGTGCCAGCAGCCTCGGGGGGCCTAATTCACCCCTCCACTTT. Protein: CASSLGGPNSPLHF. The entire variable domain, with the rest obtained from reference TRBV11-2 and TRBJ1-6, is as follows: EAGVAQSPRYKIIEKRQSVAFWCNPISGHATLYWYQQILGQGPKLLIQFQNNGVVDDSQLPKDRFSAERLKGVDSTLKIQPAKLEDSAVYLCASSLGGPNSPLHFGNGTRLTVT.

This clonotype was seen ten or more times. The chain has TRBV9 and TRBJ2-1, with 12 positions matching TRBD2. V was clipped by 4 bases and J by 5 bases; unmatched bases: 4. The CDR3 totals 15 residues. Per the germline V gene, CDR1 is SGDLS and CDR2 is YYNGEE. The CDR3 protein is CASSPGTSGHNEQFF. The DNA of the CDR3 is TGTGCCAGCAGCCCCGGGACTAGCGGGCACAATGAGCAGTTCTTC.

This clonotype was seen a few times. V gene TRBV12-3 or TRBV12-4 combines with J gene TRBJ2-1; TRBD1 is a possible D gene (7 bases). This CDR3 has 12 residues. The germline V and J ends were trimmed by 6 bases and 10 bases, with 13 bases remaining between them. CDR3 bases: TGTGCCAGCAGCGGAGGGACAGTAGAGCAGTTCTTC. As protein: CASSGGTVEQFF.

This clonotype was observed a handful of times. The chain couples TRBV6-5 to TRBJ1-2; 7 bases are shared with TRBD1. The germline CDR1 and CDR2 sequences are MNHEY and SVGAGI. J lost 4 bases, V lost 2 bases, and 13 bases had no gene match. This CDR3 spans 17 amino acids. The CDR3 spells CASSYTTGVPNIYGYTF. The CDR3 region has the DNA TGTGCCAGCAGTTACACAACAGGGGTCCCTAATATCTATGGCTACACCTTC.

This clonotype occurred a few times. The V call is TRBV4-1, the J call TRBJ1-2, with D perhaps matching TRBD1 (6 bases). This CDR3 is 15 amino acids long. CDR1 and CDR2 (germline): MGHRA, YSYEKL. Trimming took off 4 bases at V and 6 bases at J, with 18 bases between the two ends. The chain's CDR3 is CASSPDPGTLNGYTF. Here the CDR3 DNA reads TGCGCCAGCAGCCCGGACCCCGGGACACTTAATGGCTACACCTTC.

The sample holds many counts of this clonotype. V and J are TRBV7-9 and TRBJ2-2, with no clear D. Germline lookup yields CDR1 SEHNR and CDR2 FQNEAQ (reference sequence). There are 13 residues in the CDR3. Trimming left V 5 bases short and J 5 bases short, with 9 bases between. CDR3 amino acids: CASSRTSTGELFF. CDR3 DNA: TGTGCCAGCAGCCGCACTTCAACCGGGGAGCTGTTTTTT.

This clonotype has at least ten counts. This chain joins TRBV10-2 and TRBJ2-5; possibly TRBD1 for D (5 bases). The CDR3 runs to 13 residues. The germline gives CDR1 WSHSY, CDR2 SAAADI. V lost 8 bases to trimming and J lost 6 bases, with 16 bases between them. Written as DNA, the CDR3 is TGCGCCAGCGGTCCAGGGTCGGTGAAGACCCAGTACTTC. Protein sequence: CASGPGSVKTQYF.

This rearrangement joins TRBV11-2 to TRBJ2-5, with TRBD2 identical over 8 bases. CDR3 length: 16 amino acids. With V trimmed by 5 bases and J by 4 bases, 12 bases remained unmatched. Germline CDR1 reads SGHAT; CDR2 reads FQNNGV. For the CDR3, the DNA is TGTGCCAGCAGCCCACTCTCGGGACTAGTTTCAGAGACCCAGTACTTC. Amino acids: CASSPLSGLVSETQYF. Based on the CDR3 plus reference TRBV11-2 and TRBJ2-5, the full variable domain is EAGVAQSPRYKIIEKRQSVAFWCNPISGHATLYWYQQILGQGPKLLIQFQNNGVVDDSQLPKDRFSAERLKGVDSTLKIQPAKLEDSAVYLCASSPLSGLVSETQYFGPGTRLLVL.

There are many counts of this clonotype. The CDR3 nucleotides are TGTGCCAGCAGCCCAATCATTGGCGGGGGCCCTTACAATGAGCAGTTCTTC. Protein product: CASSPIIGGGPYNEQFF. This sequence joins TRBV7-9 and TRBJ2-1, with D possibly matching TRBD2 (7 bases). V lost 5 bases and J lost 4, with 21 bases in between. CDR3 length: 17 residues. The germline V gene has CDR1 SEHNR and CDR2 FQNEAQ (reference sequence).

The V and J genes are TRBV29-1 and TRBJ2-5; tentative D call: TRBD1 (5 bases). The CDR3 is 17 residues long. With 0 bases removed from V and 4 bases from J, the gap between germline ends came to 21 bases. The germline V gene encodes CDR1 SQVTM and CDR2 ANQGSEA. The CDR3 region has the DNA TGCAGCGTTGAAGAGCCTGCAGGGAAAGGGGTGAGAGAGACCCAGTACTTC. It yields the protein CSVEEPAGKGVRETQYF. The full variable domain, rest sourced from reference TRBV29-1 and TRBJ2-5, is SAVISQKPSRDICQRGTSLTIQCQVDSQVTMMFWYRQQPGQSLTLIATANQGSEATYESGFVIDKFPISRPNLTFSTLTVSNMSPEDSSIYLCSVEEPAGKGVRETQYFGPGTRLLVL.

The rearrangement uses TRBV20-1 and TRBJ2-6; D may be TRBD2 (5 bases). Germline V gene data show CDR1 as DFQATT and CDR2 as SNEGSKA (reference sequence). The CDR3 extends over 16 amino acids. Trimming took 6 bases from V and 0 from J, leaving 15 bases between them. CDR3 bases: TGCAGTGCCCCAGGACTTCTCCTCTCTGGGGCCAACGTCCTGACTTTC. Translated: CSAPGLLLSGANVLTF.